This TCR beta chain comes out of a study of T-cell memory formation after mild COVID-19. Overall study: There were largely donor-specific TCR clusters.

CDR1 is DFQATT and CDR2 is SNEGSKA in the germline V gene (reference sequence). The V and J ends lost 3 bases and 1 base, in that order; junction bases with no gene match: 11. This CDR3 is 18 amino acids long. It was 5'RACE with constant-segment primers that produced the TCR alpha and TCR beta cDNA libraries, which carried sample barcodes and UMIs. MiXCR, applied by TCRdb to the 5' RACE reads, yields one record per CDR3 protein. The table includes approximately 570,000 distinct CDR3 sequences, roughly 17% detected once. The specimen was PBMCs or a T cell subset sorted from them (not recorded which). This receptor was taken from an adult woman who had mild COVID-19 (a few samples of this study predate the infection). Cell type and time point are not known. The genes are TRBV20-1 and TRBJ2-3; 12 bases match TRBD2. CDR3 DNA: TGCAGTGCTAGCCCCAACCGACTAGCGGGAGTGGGCACAGATACGCAGTATTTT. Translated, it gives CSASPNRLAGVGTDTQYF.